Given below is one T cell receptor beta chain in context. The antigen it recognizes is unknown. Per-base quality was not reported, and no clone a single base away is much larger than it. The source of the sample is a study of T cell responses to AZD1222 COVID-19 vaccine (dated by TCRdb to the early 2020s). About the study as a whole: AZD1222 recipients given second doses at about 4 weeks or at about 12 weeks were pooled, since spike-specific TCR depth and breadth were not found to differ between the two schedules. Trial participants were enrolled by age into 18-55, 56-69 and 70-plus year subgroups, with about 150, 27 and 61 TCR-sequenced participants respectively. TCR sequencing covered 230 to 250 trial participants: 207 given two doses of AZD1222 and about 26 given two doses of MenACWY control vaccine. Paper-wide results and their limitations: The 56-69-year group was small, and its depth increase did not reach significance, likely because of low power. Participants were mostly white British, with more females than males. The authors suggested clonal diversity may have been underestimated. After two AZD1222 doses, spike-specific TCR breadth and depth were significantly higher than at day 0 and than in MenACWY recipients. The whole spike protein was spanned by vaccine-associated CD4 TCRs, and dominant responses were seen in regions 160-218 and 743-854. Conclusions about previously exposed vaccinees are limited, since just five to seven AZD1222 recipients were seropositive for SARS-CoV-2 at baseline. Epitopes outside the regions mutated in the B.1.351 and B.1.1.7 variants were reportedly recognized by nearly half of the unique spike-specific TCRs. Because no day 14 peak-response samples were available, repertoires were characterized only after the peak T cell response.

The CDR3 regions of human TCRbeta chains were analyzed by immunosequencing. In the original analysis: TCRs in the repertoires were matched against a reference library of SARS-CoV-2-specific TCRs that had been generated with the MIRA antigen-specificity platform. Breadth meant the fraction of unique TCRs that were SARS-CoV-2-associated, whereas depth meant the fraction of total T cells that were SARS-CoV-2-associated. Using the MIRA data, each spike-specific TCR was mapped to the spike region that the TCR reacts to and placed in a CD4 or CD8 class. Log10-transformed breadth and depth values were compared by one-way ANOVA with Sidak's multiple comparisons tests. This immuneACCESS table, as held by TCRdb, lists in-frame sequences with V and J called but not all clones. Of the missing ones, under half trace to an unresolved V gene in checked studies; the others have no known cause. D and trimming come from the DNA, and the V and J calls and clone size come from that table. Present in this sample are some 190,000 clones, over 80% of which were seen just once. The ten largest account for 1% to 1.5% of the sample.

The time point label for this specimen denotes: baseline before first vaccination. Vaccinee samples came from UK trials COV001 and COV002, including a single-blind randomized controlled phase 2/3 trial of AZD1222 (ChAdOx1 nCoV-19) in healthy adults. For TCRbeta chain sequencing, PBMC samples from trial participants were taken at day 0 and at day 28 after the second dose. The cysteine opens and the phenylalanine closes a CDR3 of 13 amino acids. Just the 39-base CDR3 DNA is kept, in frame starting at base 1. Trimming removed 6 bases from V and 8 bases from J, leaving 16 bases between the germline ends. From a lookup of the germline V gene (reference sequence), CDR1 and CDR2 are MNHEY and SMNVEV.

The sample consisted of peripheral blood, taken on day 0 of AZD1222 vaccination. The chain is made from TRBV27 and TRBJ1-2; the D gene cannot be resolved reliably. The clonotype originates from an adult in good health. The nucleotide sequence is TGTGCCAGCAGCCTTGGACCGTTGGACGGCTACACCTTC. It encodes CASSLGPLDGYTF.